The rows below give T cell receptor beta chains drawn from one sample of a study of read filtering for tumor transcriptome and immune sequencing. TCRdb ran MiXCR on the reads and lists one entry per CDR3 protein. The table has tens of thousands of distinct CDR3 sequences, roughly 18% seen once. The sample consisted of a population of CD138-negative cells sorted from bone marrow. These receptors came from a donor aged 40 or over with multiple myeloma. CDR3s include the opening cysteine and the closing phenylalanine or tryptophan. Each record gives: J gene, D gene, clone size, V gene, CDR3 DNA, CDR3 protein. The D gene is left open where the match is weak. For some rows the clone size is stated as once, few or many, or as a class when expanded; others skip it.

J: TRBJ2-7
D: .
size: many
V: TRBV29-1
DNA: TGCAGCGTTGAGGAGGCGGTGGGGTCCTACGAGCAGTACTTC
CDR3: CSVEEAVGSYEQYF

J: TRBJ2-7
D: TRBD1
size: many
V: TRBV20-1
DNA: TGCAGTGCTAGGGAAGGGACAGGGGGCTACGAGCAGTACTTC
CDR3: CSAREGTGGYEQYF

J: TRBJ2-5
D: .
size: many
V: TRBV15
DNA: TGTGCCACCAGCAGAGATGGTGAGACCCAGTACTTC
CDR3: CATSRDGETQYF

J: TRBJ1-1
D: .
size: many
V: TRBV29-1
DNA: TGCAGCACAGGGACCCGACAGTACACTGAAGCTTTCTTT
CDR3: CSTGTRQYTEAFF

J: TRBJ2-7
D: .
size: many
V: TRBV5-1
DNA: TGCGCCAGCAGCTTGGAGCAGGGTGTCCAGCAGTACTTC
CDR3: CASSLEQGVQQYF

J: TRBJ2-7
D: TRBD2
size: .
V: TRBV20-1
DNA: TGCAGTGCGCGACTAGCGGGAGGCTGCGAGCAGTACTTC
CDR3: CSARLAGGCEQYF

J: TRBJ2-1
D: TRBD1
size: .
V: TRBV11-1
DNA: TGTTCCAGCAGCTCAGGCCCCAGGACAGGGAAGTTCTTC
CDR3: CSSSSGPRTGKFF

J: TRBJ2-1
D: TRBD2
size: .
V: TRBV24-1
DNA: TGTGCCACCAGTGATCAGCTAGCGGGAGAGATCAATGAGCAGTTCTTC
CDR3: CATSDQLAGEINEQFF

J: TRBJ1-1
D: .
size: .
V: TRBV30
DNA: TGTGCCTGGAGGGGGATGAACACTGAAGCTTTCTTT
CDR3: CAWRGMNTEAFF

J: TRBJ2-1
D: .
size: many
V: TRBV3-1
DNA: TGTGCCAGCAGGCTGGGCAGGGGGGCCTACAATGAGCAGTTCTTC
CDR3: CASRLGRGAYNEQFF

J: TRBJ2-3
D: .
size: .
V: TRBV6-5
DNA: TGTGCCAGCAGTCGACTCGGCACAGATACGCAGTATTTT
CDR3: CASSRLGTDTQYF

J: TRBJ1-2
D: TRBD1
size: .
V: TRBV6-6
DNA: TGTGCCAGCAGTCCCGACAGGGTAGTCACCTTC
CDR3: CASSPDRVVTF

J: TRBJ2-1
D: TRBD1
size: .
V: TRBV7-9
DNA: TGTGCCAGCAGACTATCAGGGGGCCTCTACAATGAGCAGTTCTTC
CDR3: CASRLSGGLYNEQFF

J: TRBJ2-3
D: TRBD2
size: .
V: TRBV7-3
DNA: TGTGCCAGCAGCTTAGTCGGGACTAGTGGGGCAGATACGCAGTATTTT
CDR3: CASSLVGTSGADTQYF

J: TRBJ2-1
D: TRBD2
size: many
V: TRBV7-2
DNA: TGTGCCAGCAGCTTCGCTACCGGGACTAGCGGGAGTCATGAGCAGTTCTTC
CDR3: CASSFATGTSGSHEQFF

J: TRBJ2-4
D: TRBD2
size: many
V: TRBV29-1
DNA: TGCAGCGCGACAAGGACTAGCGGGATGACGAGAGCCAAAAACATTCAGTACTTC
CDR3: CSATRTSGMTRAKNIQYF

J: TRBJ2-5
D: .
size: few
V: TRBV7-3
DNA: TGTGCCAGCAGCGTACTAGGCGGAGAGACCCAGTACTTC
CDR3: CASSVLGGETQYF

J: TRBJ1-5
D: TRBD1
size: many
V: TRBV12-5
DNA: TGTGCTAGTGGTCGGACAGGGGGCACTCAGCCCCAGCATTTT
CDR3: CASGRTGGTQPQHF

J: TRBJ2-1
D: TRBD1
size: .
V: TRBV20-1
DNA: TGCAGTGCTAGAGATCCCTGGTCAGGGGGCTACAATGAGCAGTTCTTC
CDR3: CSARDPWSGGYNEQFF

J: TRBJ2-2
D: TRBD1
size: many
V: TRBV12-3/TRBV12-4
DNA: TGTGCCAGCAGCCAACAGGGGGCCGCCGGGGAGCTGTTTTTT
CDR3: CASSQQGAAGELFF